What follows are 5 T cell receptor beta chains derived from one specimen sequenced in a study of blood T cell repertoires in COVID-19. The assay was immunoSEQ multiplex PCR, and TCRdb's table has in-frame clones only and misses some. The data contain 100,000 to 150,000 clones, 65% to 90% of them singletons. The material sequenced was peripheral blood. Receptors were obtained from a man at least 80 years old with active or convalescent COVID-19.

The chain employs TRBV19 and TRBJ2-1, with 12 bases fitting TRBD2. Germline CDR1 and CDR2: LNHDA and SQIVND (reference sequence). V trimming: 5 bases; J trimming: 5 bases; junction bases outside the gene matches: 4. The length of the CDR3 is 15 residues. CDR3 nucleotide sequence: TGTGCCAGTAGTCGACTAGCGGGAGCTAACAATGAGCAGTTCTTC. It encodes CASSRLAGANNEQFF.

This chain joins TRBV11-2 and TRBJ2-7; TRBD1 aligns across 7 bases. V dropped 6 bases and J dropped 3; count of bases not matched to a gene: 8. Germline CDR1 and CDR2: SGHAT and FQNNGV. The CDR3 sequence is 14 residues long. This CDR3 reads CASSNRGSFYEQYF. For the CDR3, the DNA is TGTGCCAGCAGTAACAGGGGTTCTTTCTACGAGCAGTACTTC.

The chain employs TRBV3-1 (or the pseudogene TRBV3-2) and TRBJ2-7, with D maybe TRBD1 (5 bases). The V end lost 4 bases, the J end lost 2 bases, and 12 bases lay between the germline ends. This CDR3 has 14 residues. Germline V gene sequence: CDR1 LGHDT, CDR2 YNNKEL (reference sequence). The CDR3 loop reads CASSPPGHAYEQYF. CDR3 sequence (DNA): TGTGCCAGCAGCCCCCCAGGACATGCCTACGAGCAGTACTTC.

The V gene is TRBV5-6, the J gene TRBJ2-1, with D unclear. Germline V gene data show CDR1 as SGHDT and CDR2 as YYEEEE. The V end lost 7 bases, the J end lost 0 bases, and 11 bases lay between the germline ends. The CDR3 contains 14 residues. The CDR3 DNA is TGTGCCAGCCACCCCAGGATCTCCTACAATGAGCAGTTCTTC. This translates into CASHPRISYNEQFF.

The chain has TRBV5-4 and TRBJ2-5, with a weak D call TRBD2 (5 bases). Trimming removed 0 bases from V and 5 bases from J, with 8 bases in between. From germline, CDR1 is SGHNT and CDR2 YYREEE (reference sequence). The CDR3 is made up of 13 amino acids. CDR3 DNA sequence: TGTGCCAGCAGCTTGGGTACGGGGGAGACCCAGTACTTC. The encoded protein is CASSLGTGETQYF.